This TCR beta chain was sequenced for a study of blood T cell repertoires in COVID-19. Authors' methods: Researchers report that nucleated cell counts were estimated from reference gene primer amplification. The assay was immunoSEQ multiplex PCR, and TCRdb's table has in-frame clones only and misses some. V and J calls plus clone size are reproduced from that table; the DNA served to infer D and trimming. The sample carries 200,000 or so clones, 88% recorded once. Per germline, CDR1 SGHVS and CDR2 FQNEAQ. The CDR3 totals 18 residues. After removal of 4 bases from V and 6 bases from J, the junction contained 13 bases not matched to a gene.

What was sequenced was PBMCs or T cells enriched from blood (not recorded which). V and J are TRBV7-8 and TRBJ2-2, with 11 bases fitting TRBD1. The receptor comes from a woman in her thirties who had recovered from COVID-19. The CDR3 DNA reads as TGTGCCAGCAGCTCGAGCCAGAGGACAGGGGGCTTCTCCGGGGAGCTGTTTTTT. It codes for CASSSSQRTGGFSGELFF.